Sequencing of this T cell receptor (beta chain) was carried out in a study of CD8+ T cells in alopecia areata. In germline, CDR1 is MNHEY, CDR2 SVGAGI. V lost 7 bases to trimming and J lost 5 bases, with 11 bases between them. The CDR3 spans 12 residues. Sample treatment: oral pan-JAK inhibitor, 5-10 mg twice daily. Sequencing relied on a cDNA template that was reverse transcribed from extracted RNA. The method was immunoSEQ multiplex PCR; TCRdb's version includes in-frame clones alone and lacks a portion of them. The sample records approximately 210,000 clones, around three fifths being singletons. Of note for this clone: Its antigen remains unidentified.

The study, taken as a whole, reports: More clonal than normal scalp was lesional scalp, particularly alopecia totalis/universalis. Treatment with tofacitinib significantly lowered scalp clonality and reduced expanded CD8+ clones among the top 100.

Sequenced material: CD4+ T cells sorted from blood, taken at week 24, from a patient treated with tofacitinib. The rearrangement uses TRBV6-5 and TRBJ1-2, with D uncertain. This clonotype originated in a human donor with alopecia areata. This CDR3 is CASTNGEYGYTF. The CDR3 coding sequence is TGTGCCAGCACCAACGGGGAATATGGCTACACCTTC.